This T cell receptor beta chain was found in a study of T-cell memory formation after mild COVID-19. There are a few counts of this clonotype. Its antigen is unknown. This CDR3 spans 13 amino acids. J lost 7 bases, V lost 6 bases, and 8 bases had no gene match. Each CDR3 protein gets one entry after TCRdb re-called the 5' RACE reads with MiXCR. The repertoire holds around 510,000 distinct CDR3 sequences, with about 22% as singletons. Findings of the study overall: Pre-infection memory already had some responding clones, implying cross-reactive memory joined.

This chain connects TRBV12-3 or TRBV12-4 to TRBJ1-1; 7 bases map to TRBD1. The source of this sequence is an adult woman who had mild COVID-19 (a few samples of this study predate the infection). Cell type and time point are not known. Sequencing was done on a sample of PBMCs or a T cell subset sorted from them (not recorded which). The CDR3 nucleotides are TGTGCCAGCAGGAAGACAGGGTCGGGTGAAGCTTTCTTT. Amino acids: CASRKTGSGEAFF.